The next 4 T cell receptor beta chains were all read from a single sample in a study of cytomegalovirus exposure and HLA in healthy donors. The PCR had 60 Vbeta and 13 Jbeta primers. Some clones are missing from TCRdb's copy, which holds only in-frame ones; the method was immunoSEQ multiplex PCR. The data hold over 200,000 clones, with around 76% observed a single time. The source material was PBMCs. These receptors all stem from a man aged 35-49 years in good health and CMV-seropositive.

The gene calls are TRBV30 and TRBJ1-3; tentative D call: TRBD1 (5 bases). CDR3 length equals 12 residues. V was clipped by 7 bases and J by 4 bases, with 11 bases between them. Germline values: CDR1 GTSNPN, CDR2 SVGIG (reference sequence). The CDR3 DNA sequence: TGTGCCTCAAGGGACTCGGGAAACACCATATATTTT. It yields the protein CASRDSGNTIYF. Based on the CDR3 plus reference TRBV30 and TRBJ1-3, the full variable domain is SQTIHQWPATLVQPVGSPLSLECTVEGTSNPNLYWYRQAAGRGLQLLFYSVGIGQISSEVPQNLSASRPQDRQFILSSKKLLLSDSGFYLCASRDSGNTIYFGEGSWLTVV.

The chain combines TRBV7-9 with TRBJ2-5, with 9 bases aligning to TRBD1. V dropped 1 base and J dropped 12; count of bases not matched to a gene: 3. In germline, CDR1 is SEHNR, CDR2 FQNEAQ (reference sequence). The CDR3 has 12 residues. The CDR3 region is CASSLGTGEKYF. DNA for the CDR3: TGTGCCAGCAGCTTAGGGACAGGGGAAAAGTACTTC.

This chain uses TRBV27 with TRBJ2-2; 11 bases line up with TRBD2. The CDR3 consists of 18 residues. V lost 5 bases to trimming and J lost 4 bases; unmatched junction nucleotides: 12. Germline loops: CDR1 MNHEY, CDR2 SMNVEV (reference sequence). DNA of the CDR3: TGTGCCAGCAGTGCCTATAGCGGGAGGGCCTTGGGCACCGGGGAGCTGTTTTTT. This codes for CASSAYSGRALGTGELFF.

A single count supports this clone. The V gene is TRBV28, the J gene TRBJ1-6, with TRBD1 matching 12 bases. Unmatched junction bases numbered 7, after V lost 6 bases and J lost 10 bases. The CDR3 sequence is 15 residues long. Germline V gene lookup returns CDR1 MDHEN and CDR2 SYDVKM. The CDR3 DNA follows: TGTGCCAGCAGCCTAGGGACAGGGGGCAAATCACCCCTCCACTTT. Translating it yields CASSLGTGGKSPLHF.